This TCR beta chain originates from a study of cytomegalovirus exposure and HLA in healthy donors. Amplification used 60 Vbeta primers and 13 Jbeta primers. Only in-frame clones appear in the TCRdb table, and some are missing; sequencing was by immunoSEQ multiplex PCR. This table lists some 75,000 clones. Points on this clone: What it binds is unknown.

Study-level findings and limits: The study flagged fewer than 200 TCR beta chains as cytomegalovirus-associated. In vitro testing confirmed a few CMV-associated chains as specific for CMV antigens. When analyzed later, a missense DCLRE1C variant was found to be linked to TCR beta V- and J-gene trimming.

Germline loops: CDR1 SGHKS, CDR2 YYEKEE (reference sequence). This CDR3 spans 16 amino acids. Trimming took 1 base from V and 4 from J, leaving 17 bases between them. Sequencing was carried out using PBMCs. J is TRBJ1-2 and V is TRBV5-5; D unclear. The sequence came from a middle-aged man in good health and CMV-seronegative. Written as DNA, the CDR3 is TGTGCCAGCAGCTTGTTGCAGGCCCAAGGCTCCTATGGCTACACCTTC. Protein product: CASSLLQAQGSYGYTF.